This T cell receptor beta chain was documented in a study of cytomegalovirus exposure and HLA in healthy donors. The wider study: The study placed about 81% of its 350 to 450 genotyped donors in the Caucasian-associated ancestry cluster.

V dropped 4 bases and J dropped 8; count of bases not matched to a gene: 7. The CDR3 runs 15 residues. From germline, CDR1 is SGHRS and CDR2 YFSETQ. Study findings and constraints: CMV serostatus was the only recorded immune exposure for donors. The likely origin of a cluster of highly shared sequence variants was a sequencing artifact.

In regard to this clone: What it recognizes is unknown.

PCR employed 60 Vbeta and 13 Jbeta primers. The assay was immunoSEQ multiplex PCR, and TCRdb's table has in-frame clones only and misses some. In all, the sample yields 50,000 or so clones. Each of the donors was a healthy bone marrow donor. Material for sequencing was PBMCs. The J gene is TRBJ1-6, the V gene TRBV5-1, with TRBD1 identical over 9 bases. The sequence derives from a man in his forties or fifties in good health and CMV-seropositive. The CDR3 nucleotides are TGCGCCAGCAGCCGAACAGGGGGCGCGGATTCACCCCTCCACTTT. It specifies CASSRTGGADSPLHF.